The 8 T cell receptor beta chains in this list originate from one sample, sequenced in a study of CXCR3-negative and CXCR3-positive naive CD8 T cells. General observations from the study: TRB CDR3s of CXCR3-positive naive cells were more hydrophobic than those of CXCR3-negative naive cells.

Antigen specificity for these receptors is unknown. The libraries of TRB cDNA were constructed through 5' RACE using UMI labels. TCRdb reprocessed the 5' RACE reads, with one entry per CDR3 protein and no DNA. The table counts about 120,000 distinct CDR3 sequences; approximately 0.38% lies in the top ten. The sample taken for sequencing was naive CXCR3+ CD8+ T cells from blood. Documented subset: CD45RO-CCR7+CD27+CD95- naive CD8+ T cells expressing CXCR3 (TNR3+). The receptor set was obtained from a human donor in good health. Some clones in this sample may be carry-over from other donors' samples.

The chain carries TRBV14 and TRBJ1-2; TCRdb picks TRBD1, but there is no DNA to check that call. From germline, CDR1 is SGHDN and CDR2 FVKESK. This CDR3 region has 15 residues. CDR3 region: CASSQGFGGGFGYTF.

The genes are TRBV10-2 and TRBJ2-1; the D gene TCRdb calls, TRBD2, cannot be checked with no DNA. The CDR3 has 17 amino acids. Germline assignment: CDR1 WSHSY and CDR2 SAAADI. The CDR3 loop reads CASSEDTSDRGHNEQFF.

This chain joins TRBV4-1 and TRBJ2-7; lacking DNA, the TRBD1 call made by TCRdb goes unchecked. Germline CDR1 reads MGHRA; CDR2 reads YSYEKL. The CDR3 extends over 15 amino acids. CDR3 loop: CASSQARQAPYEQYF.

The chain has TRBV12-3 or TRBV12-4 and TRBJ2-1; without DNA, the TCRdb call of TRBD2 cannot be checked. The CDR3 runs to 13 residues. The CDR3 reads CAILGLADNEQFF.

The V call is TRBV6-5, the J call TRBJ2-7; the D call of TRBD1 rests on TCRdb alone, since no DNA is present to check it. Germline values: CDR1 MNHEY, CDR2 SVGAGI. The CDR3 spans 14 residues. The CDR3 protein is CASTPRGGPYEQYF.

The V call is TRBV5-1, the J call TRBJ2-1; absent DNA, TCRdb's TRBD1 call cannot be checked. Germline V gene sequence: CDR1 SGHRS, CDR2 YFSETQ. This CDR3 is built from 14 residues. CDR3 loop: CAIGTGQGGNEQFF.

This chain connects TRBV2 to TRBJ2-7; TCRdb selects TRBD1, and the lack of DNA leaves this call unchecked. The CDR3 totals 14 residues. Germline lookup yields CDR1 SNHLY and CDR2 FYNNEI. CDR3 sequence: CASSAEQDGGEQYF.

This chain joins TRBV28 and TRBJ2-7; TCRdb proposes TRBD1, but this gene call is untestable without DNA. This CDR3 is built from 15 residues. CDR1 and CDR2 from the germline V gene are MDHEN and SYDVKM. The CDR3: CASSILQGEYYEQYF.